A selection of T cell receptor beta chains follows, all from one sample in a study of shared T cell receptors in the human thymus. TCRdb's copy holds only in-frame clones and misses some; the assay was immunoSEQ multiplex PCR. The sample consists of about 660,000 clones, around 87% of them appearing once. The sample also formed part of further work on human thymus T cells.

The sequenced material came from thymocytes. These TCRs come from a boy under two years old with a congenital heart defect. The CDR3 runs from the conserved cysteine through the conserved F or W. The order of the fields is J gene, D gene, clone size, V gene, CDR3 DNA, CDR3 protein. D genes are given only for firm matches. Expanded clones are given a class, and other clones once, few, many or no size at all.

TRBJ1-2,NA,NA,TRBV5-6,TGTGCCAGCAGCCTCAAACAATCCTCTCCTGGCTACACCTTC,CASSLKQSSPGYTF
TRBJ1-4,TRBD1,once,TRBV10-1,TGCGCCAGCAGTGAGTCGGGACAGGGAAGTGAAAAACTGTTTTTT,CASSESGQGSEKLFF
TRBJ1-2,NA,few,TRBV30,TGTGCCTGGAGTCCCTGGGGAGGGGAGGATGGCTACACCTTC,CAWSPWGGEDGYTF
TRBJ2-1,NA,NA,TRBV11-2,TGTGCCAGCAGTAGGGGGACTACCTCTGAATTCTCCTACAATGAGCAGTTCTTC,CASSRGTTSEFSYNEQFF
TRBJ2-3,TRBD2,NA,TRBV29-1,TGCAGCGCCGGCCCTCAGGCCCACCCGGGTCTAGCGGGAGGCCGAGGGGTCACAGATACGCAGTATTTT,CSAGPQAHPGLAGGRGVTDTQYF
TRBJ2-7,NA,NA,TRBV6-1,TGTGCCAGCAGTGAGCGTACCGGGGGGCAGTACTTC,CASSERTGGQYF
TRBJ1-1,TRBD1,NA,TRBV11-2,TGTGCCAGCAGCTTGAGACAGGGGGCGCCGGTGAACACTGAAGCTTTCTTT,CASSLRQGAPVNTEAFF
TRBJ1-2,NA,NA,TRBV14,TGTGCCAGCAGCCAAGAGTCGGGGGGAACACAAGGAGAATATGGCTACACCTTC,CASSQESGGTQGEYGYTF
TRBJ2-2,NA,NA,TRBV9,TGTGCCAGCAGCGTAGGAGCGACAACGAACACCGGGGAGTTGTTTTTT,CASSVGATTNTGELFF
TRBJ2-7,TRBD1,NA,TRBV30,TGTGCCTGGAGACCAAATGACAGGGATAACTACGAGCAGTACTTC,CAWRPNDRDNYEQYF